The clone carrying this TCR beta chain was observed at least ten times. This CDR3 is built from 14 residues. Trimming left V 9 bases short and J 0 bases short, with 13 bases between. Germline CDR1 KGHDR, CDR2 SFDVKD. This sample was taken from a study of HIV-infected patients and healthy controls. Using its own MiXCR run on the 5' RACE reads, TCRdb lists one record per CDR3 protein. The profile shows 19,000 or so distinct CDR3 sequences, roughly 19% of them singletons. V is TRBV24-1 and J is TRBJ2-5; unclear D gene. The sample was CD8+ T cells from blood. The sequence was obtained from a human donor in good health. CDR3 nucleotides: TGTGCCACCGGAAAGGCACACGACCAAGAGACCCAGTACTTC. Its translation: CATGKAHDQETQYF.